This T cell receptor beta chain was obtained from a study of Ad26.COV2.S vaccination and SARS-CoV-2 variants. Whole-study results and caveats: For non-spike TCRs, breadth in vaccine recipients resembled that in placebo recipients. People who got the vaccine had more spike-specific TCR breadth than people who got placebo.

The treatment: some 20 received Ad26.COV2.S at low or high dose, single or two shots; 5 received placebo; per-sample allocation not given. Collection of the samples took place on day 63 after the first injection of vaccine or placebo. Participants' vaccine, an Ad26 vector, delivered Wuhan-strain SARS-CoV-2 spike. Trimming took off 4 bases at V and 0 bases at J, with 20 bases between the two ends. Germline CDR1 MNHEY, CDR2 SVGEGT. This CDR3 spans 18 amino acids. Assay: immunoSEQ multiplex PCR; the TCRdb copy retains only in-frame clones and omits some. This sample has about 680,000 clones, with more than 80% found just once. Comments on this clone: The antigen is not known.

This chain links TRBV6-2 or TRBV6-3 with TRBJ2-3; D is undetermined. Sequenced here: peripheral blood, sampled in a trial of Ad26.COV2.S vaccine versus placebo. The receptor was derived from a person aged 18-60 years who received the Ad26.COV2.S COVID-19 vaccine or a placebo. DNA of the CDR3: TGTGCCAGCAGTTCATCCCCTTTAGGCTACCCGAGCACAGATACGCAGTATTTT. Translated, it gives CASSSSPLGYPSTDTQYF.